Listed below are T cell receptor beta chains from one sample, sequenced in a study of CD8+CD57+ T cells in acquired aplastic anemia. TCRdb re-analysed the reads in MiXCR, keeping a single row per CDR3 protein. The table has about 470,000 distinct CDR3 sequences, approximately 32% seen once. The source material was sorted CD4+, CD8+, or CD8+CD57+ T cells (not recorded which) from PBMCs. These receptors originate from a human donor with aplastic anemia. Each CDR3 is given with its conserved first and last residue. D genes are given only for firm matches. Clone size is shown for a subset of rows, as once, few, many or a class of expanded clone.

abundance: NA; d_gene: TRBD1; len: 15; j_gene: TRBJ1-5; v_gene: TRBV7-2; CDR3nt: TGTGCCAGCAGCTCCTCCGGAACAGGGGGTCAGCCCCAGCATTTT; CDR3aa: CASSSSGTGGQPQHF
abundance: NA; d_gene: NA; len: 13; j_gene: TRBJ2-2; v_gene: TRBV29-1; CDR3nt: TGCAGCGTTGAAACTGATAGGGTAGGGGAGCTGTTTTTT; CDR3aa: CSVETDRVGELFF
abundance: NA; d_gene: TRBD1; len: 16; j_gene: TRBJ1-1; v_gene: TRBV15; CDR3nt: TGTGCCACCAGTCTCCAACAGGGGGCGAGGGTGGCTGAAGCTTTCTTT; CDR3aa: CATSLQQGARVAEAFF
abundance: NA; d_gene: NA; len: 16; j_gene: TRBJ1-1; v_gene: TRBV2; CDR3nt: TGTGCCAGCAGTGAACGGTCCGACAGGCCGAACACTGAAGCTTTCTTT; CDR3aa: CASSERSDRPNTEAFF
abundance: NA; d_gene: TRBD1; len: 14; j_gene: TRBJ1-4; v_gene: TRBV19; CDR3nt: TGTGCCAGTGGGACAGGGGCAACTAATGAAAAACTGTTTTTT; CDR3aa: CASGTGATNEKLFF
abundance: NA; d_gene: NA; len: 17; j_gene: TRBJ2-1; v_gene: TRBV20-1; CDR3nt: TGCAGTGCCGACGATACGCGGGACCCAGCGTGGGAGAATGAGCAGTTCTTC; CDR3aa: CSADDTRDPAWENEQFF
abundance: NA; d_gene: TRBD2; len: 14; j_gene: TRBJ2-1; v_gene: TRBV29-1; CDR3nt: TGCAGCGTTGCGACTAGCGGGTCCTACAATGAGCAGTTCTTC; CDR3aa: CSVATSGSYNEQFF
abundance: many; d_gene: NA; len: 12; j_gene: TRBJ2-5; v_gene: TRBV7-2; CDR3nt: TGTGCCAGCAGTTCACCAGGGACAACCCAGTACTTC; CDR3aa: CASSSPGTTQYF
abundance: few; d_gene: NA; len: 14; j_gene: TRBJ1-3; v_gene: TRBV9; CDR3nt: TGTGCCAGCAGCGTAGGAACCTCTGGAAACACCATATATTTT; CDR3aa: CASSVGTSGNTIYF
abundance: once; d_gene: TRBD1; len: 15; j_gene: TRBJ1-5; v_gene: TRBV2; CDR3nt: TGTACCAGCAGAGAATGGGACAGGGGAAAGCAGCCCCAGCATTTT; CDR3aa: CTSREWDRGKQPQHF
abundance: NA; d_gene: NA; len: 13; j_gene: TRBJ1-1; v_gene: TRBV7-3; CDR3nt: TGTGCCAGCAGCTTCATCCCAGACGCTGAAGCTTTCTTT; CDR3aa: CASSFIPDAEAFF
abundance: once; d_gene: TRBD2; len: 16; j_gene: TRBJ2-2; v_gene: TRBV19; CDR3nt: TGTGCCAGTAGTCAAGGACTAGCGGTGAACACCGGGGAGCTGTTTTTT; CDR3aa: CASSQGLAVNTGELFF
abundance: few; d_gene: NA; len: 15; j_gene: TRBJ2-1; v_gene: TRBV14; CDR3nt: TGTGCCAGCAGCCCTACACTGAGCTCCTACAATGAGCAGTTCTTC; CDR3aa: CASSPTLSSYNEQFF